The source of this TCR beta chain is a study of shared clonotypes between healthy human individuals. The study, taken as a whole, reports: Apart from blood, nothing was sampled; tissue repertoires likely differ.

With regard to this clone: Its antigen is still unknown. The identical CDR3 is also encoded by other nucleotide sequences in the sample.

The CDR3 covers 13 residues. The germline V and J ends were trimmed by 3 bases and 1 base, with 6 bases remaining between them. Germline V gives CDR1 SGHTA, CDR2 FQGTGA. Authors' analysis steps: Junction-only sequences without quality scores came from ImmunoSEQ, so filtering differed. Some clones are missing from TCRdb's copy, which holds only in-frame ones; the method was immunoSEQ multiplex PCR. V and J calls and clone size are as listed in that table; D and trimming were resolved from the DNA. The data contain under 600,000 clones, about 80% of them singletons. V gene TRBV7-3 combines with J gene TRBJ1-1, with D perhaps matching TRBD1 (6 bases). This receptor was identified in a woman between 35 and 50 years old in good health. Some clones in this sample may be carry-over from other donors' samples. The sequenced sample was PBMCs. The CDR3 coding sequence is TGTGCCAGCAGCTTGGACAGGAACACTGAAGCTTTCTTT. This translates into CASSLDRNTEAFF.